A single sample is the source of the 16 T cell receptor beta chains below, sequenced in a study of identical twins. TCRdb ran MiXCR on the 5' RACE reads and lists one entry per CDR3 protein. The sample records 200,000 to 250,000 distinct CDR3 sequences, roughly an eighth being singletons. These data were also filed under a second study, of yellow fever vaccine responses in identical twins.

Source material: memory (CD45RO+) T cells sorted from blood. Every receptor here comes from a woman aged 18 to 35 in good health.

The table lists this clonotype with a few counts. Likely a read error: the CDR3 ends without its conserved phenylalanine or tryptophan. The DNA of the CDR3 is TGCAGCGTTGTGGTATCGGGACAGAGTACCTATGGCTACACCTCC. Its protein is CSVVVSGQSTYGYTS. This chain uses TRBV29-1 with TRBJ1-2, with 7 bases identical to TRBD1. The CDR3 totals 15 residues. In germline, CDR1 is SQVTM, CDR2 ANQGSEA. J gave up 4 bases and V 4 bases, and 12 bases lay outside the gene matches.

V usage is TRBV6-5 and J usage is TRBJ2-3; D remains unclear. Trimming shortened V by 0 bases and J by 2 bases, and 6 bases separated the two germline ends. The CDR3 runs 14 residues. Germline CDR1 MNHEY, CDR2 SVGAGI. The CDR3 loop is CASSYSRNTDTQYF. CDR3 in DNA: TGTGCCAGCAGTTACTCGCGCAACACAGATACGCAGTATTTT.

This clonotype was seen ten or more times. V gene TRBV9 combines with J gene TRBJ1-6; D may be TRBD1 (5 bases). Trimming took 2 bases from V and 7 from J, leaving 10 bases between them. CDR1 SGDLS and CDR2 YYNGEE come from the germline V gene. The CDR3 has 14 residues. This CDR3 is CASSVGQTNSPLHF. CDR3 DNA sequence: TGTGCCAGCAGCGTGGGGCAGACAAATTCACCCCTCCACTTT.

The genes are TRBV5-5 and TRBJ2-7; 7 nucleotides match TRBD1. Germline trimming cut 4 bases from V and 1 base from J; bases unmatched to any gene: 2. Germline CDR1 SGHKS, CDR2 YYEKEE (reference sequence). The CDR3 consists of 13 residues. CDR3 sequence (DNA): TGTGCCAGCAGCGTGGGACAGTCCTACGAGCAGTACTTC. It codes for CASSVGQSYEQYF.

The chain combines TRBV12-3 or TRBV12-4 with TRBJ2-5; D perhaps matches TRBD1 (7 bases). The V end lost 3 bases, the J end lost 5 bases, and 16 bases lay between the germline ends. This CDR3 is built from 15 residues. Written as DNA, the CDR3 is TGTGCCAGCAGTTTTGGGCAGGGGGGTCGGGAGACCCAGTACTTC. Translation gives CASSFGQGGRETQYF.

V is TRBV3-1 and J is TRBJ2-7, with D possibly matching TRBD1 (6 bases). The CDR3 extends over 13 amino acids. Germline V CDR1 and CDR2: LGHDT, YNNKEL (reference sequence). V shed 3 bases and J shed 2 bases, with 8 bases lying between them. The CDR3, as DNA: TGTGCCAGCAGCCAGGCAGGGGCCTACGAGCAGTACTTC. Encoded protein: CASSQAGAYEQYF.

This clonotype has a count of ten or more. The V call is TRBV20-1, the J call TRBJ2-1; 9 bases map to TRBD2. The J segment lost 1 base and the V segment lost 7 bases, leaving 5 bases of the junction unmatched. Germline lookup yields CDR1 DFQATT and CDR2 SNEGSKA (reference sequence). The CDR3 has 14 residues. The CDR3 region has the DNA TGCAGTGTCTTAGCGGGGGTGTCCTACAATGAGCAGTTCTTC. Amino acids: CSVLAGVSYNEQFF.

This chain uses TRBV18 with TRBJ2-1, with 8 bases that match TRBD2. The CDR3 extends over 18 amino acids. The V gene's germline CDR1 is KGHSH and CDR2 LQKENI. V lost 5 bases to trimming and J lost 7 bases; unmatched junction nucleotides: 19. As DNA, the CDR3 is TGTGCCAGCTCAACGGCCCCCACTAGCGGACGGGGGCAAAATGAGCAGTTCTTC. It is translated as CASSTAPTSGRGQNEQFF.

This clonotype was seen a handful of times. The J gene is TRBJ1-1, the V gene TRBV20-1; 9 bases are shared with TRBD1. Germline V CDR1 and CDR2: DFQATT, SNEGSKA (reference sequence). V trimming: 0 bases; J trimming: 5 bases; junction bases outside the gene matches: 10. CDR3 length: 16 amino acids. The CDR3 reads CSARDGTGTDKTEAFF. CDR3 DNA: TGCAGTGCTAGAGATGGGACAGGGACGGACAAAACTGAAGCTTTCTTT.

This clonotype was counted ten times or more. The chain couples TRBV7-2 to TRBJ1-6, with a weak D call TRBD1 (6 bases). The CDR3 totals 12 residues. Germline V CDR1 and CDR2: SGHTA, FQGNSA. V was trimmed by 7 bases and J by 7 bases, leaving 8 bases between them. In DNA form, the CDR3 reads TGTGCCAGCACGACAGGAAATTCACCCCTCCACTTT. Translation gives CASTTGNSPLHF. Looking up the rest from reference TRBV7-2 and TRBJ1-6 gives the full variable domain: GAGVSQSPSNKVTEKGKDVELRCDPISGHTALYWYRQSLGQGLEFLIYFQGNSAPDKSGLPSDRFSAERTGGSVSTLTIQRTQQEDSAVYLCASTTGNSPLHFGNGTRLTVT.

CDR3 amino acids: CATSGTGGTGELFF. DNA for the CDR3: TGTGCCACCAGCGGGACAGGGGGCACCGGGGAGCTGTTTTTT. The chain couples TRBV24-1 to TRBJ2-2; 11 nucleotides line up with TRBD1. The V segment lost 7 bases and the J segment 4 bases; nucleotides outside the gene matches: 1. CDR1 and CDR2 from the germline V gene are KGHDR and SFDVKD. CDR3 length: 14 amino acids.

The chain is built from TRBV10-3 and TRBJ2-2, with a possible D match to TRBD1 (6 bases). The germline CDR1 and CDR2 sequences are ENHRY and SYGVKD. The CDR3 contains 16 residues. Trimming pared 6 bases from V and 1 base from J, leaving 15 bases between. In nucleotides, the CDR3 is TGTGCCATCAGAAAATTACAGGGAGAGAACACCGGGGAGCTGTTTTTT. Translation gives CAIRKLQGENTGELFF.

This clonotype was picked up a small number of times. The V gene is TRBV11-2, the J gene TRBJ1-1; D ambiguous. CDR3 length: 16 residues. Germline lookup yields CDR1 SGHAT and CDR2 FQNNGV. V dropped 0 bases and J dropped 4 bases, with 15 bases sitting between them. Written as DNA, the CDR3 is TGTGCCAGCAGCTTAGATGGACCCCAGGTTGGCACTGAAGCTTTCTTT. Translation: CASSLDGPQVGTEAFF.

This clonotype has just a few counts. The chain links TRBV20-1 to TRBJ2-3; no firm D call. Germline V gene lookup returns CDR1 DFQATT and CDR2 SNEGSKA (reference sequence). Deletions cut 5 bases from V and 0 bases from J, with 6 bases between. This CDR3 contains 12 residues. CDR3 in amino acids: CSAPKSTDTQYF. The DNA for the CDR3 is TGCAGTGCTCCAAAGAGCACAGATACGCAGTATTTT.

The V call is TRBV5-5, the J call TRBJ1-2; D is uncertain. This CDR3 contains 13 residues. Trimming left V 7 bases short and J 0 bases short, with 10 bases between. CDR1 is SGHKS and CDR2 is YYEKEE in the germline V gene (reference sequence). The CDR3: CASATGANYGYTF. In DNA form, the CDR3 reads TGTGCCAGCGCTACTGGAGCTAACTATGGCTACACCTTC.

This clonotype was seen at least ten times. The chain is built from TRBV7-9 and TRBJ2-4; the D gene is possibly TRBD1 (6 bases). CDR3 size: 15 residues. Germline assignment: CDR1 SEHNR and CDR2 FQNEAQ (reference sequence). The V end was cut by 7 bases, the J end by 9 bases, with 22 bases between. The CDR3 sequence: CASTSPGAQGAIQYF. DNA of the CDR3: TGTGCCAGCACCTCCCCAGGGGCACAGGGAGCCATTCAGTACTTC. The complete variable domain, with remaining parts taken from reference TRBV7-9 and TRBJ2-4, reads DTGVSQNPRHKITKRGQNVTFRCDPISEHNRLYWYRQTLGQGPEFLTYFQNEAQLEKSRLLSDRFSAERPKGSFSTLEIQRTEQGDSAMYLCASTSPGAQGAIQYFGAGTRLSVL.